This T cell receptor (beta chain) was sequenced in a study of blood T cells in healthy people across ages. Sample-barcoded 5' priming and a J-beta primer mix drove a second PCR of 7 to 11 cycles. A template-switch adaptor with 12 random nucleotides tagged each cDNA molecule. Via MiXCR, TCRdb re-called the 5' RACE reads, giving one row per CDR3 protein. The sample shows under 750,000 distinct CDR3 sequences, 45% to 55% of them seen only once. The CDR3 runs to 15 residues. V dropped 11 bases and J dropped 3; count of bases not matched to a gene: 12. The germline V gene encodes CDR1 SGHAT and CDR2 FQNNGV. This clonotype was picked up one time. Total RNA, at least 6 micrograms per sample, was extracted from PBMCs.

The TCR was taken from an elderly man in good health. Sequencing was done on a sample of blood. The gene calls are TRBV11-2 and TRBJ2-3; 9 nucleotides match TRBD1. CDR3 sequence: CAGSLQGARTDTQYF. For the CDR3, the DNA is TGTGCCGGATCATTACAGGGGGCGCGGACAGATACGCAGTATTTT.